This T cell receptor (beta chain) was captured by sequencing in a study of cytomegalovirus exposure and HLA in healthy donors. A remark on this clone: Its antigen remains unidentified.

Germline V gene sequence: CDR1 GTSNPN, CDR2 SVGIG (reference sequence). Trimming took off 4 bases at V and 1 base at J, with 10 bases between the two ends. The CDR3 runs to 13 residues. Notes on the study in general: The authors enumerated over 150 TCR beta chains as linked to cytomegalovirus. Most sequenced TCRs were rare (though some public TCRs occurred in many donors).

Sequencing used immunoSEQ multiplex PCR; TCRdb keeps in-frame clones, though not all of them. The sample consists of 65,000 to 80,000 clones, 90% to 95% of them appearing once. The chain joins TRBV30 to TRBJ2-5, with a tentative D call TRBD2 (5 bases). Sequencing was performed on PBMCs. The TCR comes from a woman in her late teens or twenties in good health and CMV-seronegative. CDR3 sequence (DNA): TGTGCCTGGAAGTTGCGGGCCCAAGAGACCCAGTACTTC. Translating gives CAWKLRAQETQYF.